This passage covers 2 T cell receptor beta chains from one sample sequenced in a study of T cell repertoires in cytomegalovirus infection. TCRdb redid the calling of the reads with MiXCR, one entry per CDR3 protein. The data contain approximately 500,000 distinct CDR3 sequences, more than 15% of them singletons. Input material: CD8+ T cells from PBMCs. The receptors come from a human donor in good health (CMV status not recorded). Some clones in this sample may be carry-over from other donors' samples.

This clonotype was seen a single time. The genes are TRBV5-6 and TRBJ2-7; D perhaps matches TRBD2 (5 bases). The length of the CDR3 is 15 residues. Germline CDR1 SGHDT, CDR2 YYEEEE. V gave up 5 bases and J gave up 2 bases, with 17 bases separating them. Here the CDR3 reads CASRREGWPTYEQYF. As DNA, the CDR3 is TGTGCCAGCAGACGTGAGGGTTGGCCCACCTACGAGCAGTACTTC.

The table lists this clonotype with many counts. V gene TRBV7-8 combines with J gene TRBJ2-5, with 14 nucleotides matching TRBD2. V was clipped by 3 bases and J by 2 bases; unmatched bases: 8. The germline CDR1 and CDR2 sequences are SGHVS and FQNEAQ. This CDR3 has 18 amino acids. The CDR3 protein is CASSFGLAGGGRQETQYF. CDR3 bases: TGTGCCAGCAGCTTCGGACTAGCGGGGGGAGGGAGGCAAGAGACCCAGTACTTC.